The clone carrying this T cell receptor (beta chain) was observed a few times. What it recognizes is unknown. The data belong to a study of CD8+ T cells in alopecia areata. Study details: A 6-month off-drug phase came after tofacitinib, which had lasted 6 to 18 months.

Treatment defined: oral pan-JAK inhibitor, 5-10 mg twice daily. Samples from alopecia areata patients were lesional scalp punch biopsies and peripheral blood. General study points: Uncertainty remains about how baseline CD8+ expansion links to response, with one nonresponder.

The trim removed 2 bases at V and 2 bases at J, leaving 2 bases unmatched. Germline CDR1 reads LNHDA; CDR2 reads SQIVND (reference sequence). The CDR3 extends over 14 amino acids. In each case, RNA was isolated and then reverse transcribed into cDNA as the sequencing template. The repertoire was sequenced with immunoSEQ multiplex PCR; TCRdb's copy has only in-frame clones and lacks some. The profile shows 200,000 to 250,000 clones, more than 45% of them singletons. The rearrangement uses TRBV19 and TRBJ2-5; TRBD1 agrees at 7 bases. The TCR was taken from a human donor with alopecia areata. Sequenced material: CD4+ T cells sorted from blood, taken at week 4, from a patient treated with tofacitinib. This CDR3 is CASSITGVQETQYF. CDR3 coding DNA: TGTGCCAGTAGTATAACAGGGGTGCAAGAGACCCAGTACTTC.